This T cell receptor beta chain comes out of a study of shared clonotypes between healthy human individuals. CDR1 and CDR2 from the germline V gene are MNHNY and SVGAGI (reference sequence). V was cut by 2 bases and J by 7 bases, with 6 bases left in between. The CDR3 is made up of 13 amino acids. Points on this clone: Its antigen is currently unknown.

Regarding the study as a whole: The authors expected sequencing depth to affect clonotype sharing among donors.

Produced via immunoSEQ multiplex PCR; TCRdb's table is partial and in-frame only. The repertoire holds roughly 2.4 million clones, with approximately 94% as singletons. The TCR originated in a man aged 18 to 29 in good health. This rearrangement joins TRBV6-6 to TRBJ1-6; no reliable D call. Sequenced input: naive CD4+ T cells sorted from blood. The subset is: CD45RA+ positively selected. CDR3 residues: CASSYIRNSPLHF. The CDR3 DNA reads TGTGCCAGCAGTTACATTCGGAATTCACCCCTCCACTTT.